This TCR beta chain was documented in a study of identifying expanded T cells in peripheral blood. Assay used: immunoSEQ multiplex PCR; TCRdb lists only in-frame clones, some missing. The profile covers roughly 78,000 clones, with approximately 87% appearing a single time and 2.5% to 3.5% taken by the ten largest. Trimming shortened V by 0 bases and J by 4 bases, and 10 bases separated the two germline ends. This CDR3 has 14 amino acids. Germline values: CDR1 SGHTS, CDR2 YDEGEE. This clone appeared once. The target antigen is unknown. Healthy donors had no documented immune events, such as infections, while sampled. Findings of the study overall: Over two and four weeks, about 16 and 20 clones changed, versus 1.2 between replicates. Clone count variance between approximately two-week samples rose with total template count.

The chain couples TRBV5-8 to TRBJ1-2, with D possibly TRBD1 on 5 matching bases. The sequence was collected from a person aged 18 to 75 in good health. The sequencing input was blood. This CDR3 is CASSLVDSGYGYTF. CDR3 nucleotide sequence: TGTGCCAGCAGCTTGGTCGACAGCGGCTATGGCTACACCTTC.